This passage covers 8 T cell receptor beta chains from one sample sequenced in a study of cytomegalovirus exposure and HLA in healthy donors. PCR employed 60 Vbeta and 13 Jbeta primers. Sequenced by immunoSEQ multiplex PCR; TCRdb stores in-frame clones only, minus some. The sample consists of some 140,000 clones, less than 80% of them appearing once. The specimen was PBMCs. Source of these receptors: a woman in her forties or fifties in good health and CMV-seropositive.

In its sample, this clone was seen a few times. This sequence joins TRBV21-1 and TRBJ1-2. TRBV21-1 is a pseudogene locus. The CDR3 sequence is 14 residues long. DNA of the CDR3: TGTGCCAGCAGCAAAGCGGGAGGAAAGTATGGCTACACCTTC. This sequence encodes CASSKAGGKYGYTF.

The chain joins TRBV28 to TRBJ2-7; TRBD1 might be the D (6 bases). This CDR3 spans 14 amino acids. Between the trimmed V and J ends, which lost 10 bases and 2 bases, there was a span of 18 bases. From germline, CDR1 is MDHEN and CDR2 SYDVKM. The CDR3 here is CATFVGTHAYEQYF. The CDR3 DNA reads as TGTGCCACCTTTGTCGGGACACACGCCTACGAGCAGTACTTC.

This clone was observed a handful of times. The V and J genes are TRBV9 and TRBJ1-2, with D perhaps TRBD1 (6 bases). Germline V CDR1 and CDR2: SGDLS, YYNGEE. V shed 4 bases and J shed 4 bases, with 11 bases lying between them. There are 13 residues in the CDR3. The CDR3 DNA follows: TGTGCCAGCAGCCGAACAGGGTTCTATGGCTACACCTTC. The encoded protein is CASSRTGFYGYTF.

There are a few counts of this clone. The chain couples TRBV6-5 to TRBJ2-7, with a weak D call TRBD1 (6 bases). V lost 4 bases to trimming and J lost 5 bases, with 15 bases between them. Germline V CDR1 and CDR2: MNHEY, SVGAGI. The CDR3 is 14 amino acids. Here the CDR3 DNA reads TGTGCCAGCAGTTGGCGAACAGGGTCCGACGAGCAGTACTTC. It yields the protein CASSWRTGSDEQYF.

Turning to this clone: The sample holds other DNA sequences that translate to the same CDR3. The chain combines TRBV7-2 with TRBJ2-3, with 9 bases lining up with TRBD2. The CDR3 consists of 15 residues. V trimming: 5 bases; J trimming: 2 bases; junction bases outside the gene matches: 5. In germline, CDR1 is SGHTA, CDR2 FQGNSA. The CDR3 protein is CASSPAGGVTDTQYF. In nucleotides, the CDR3 is TGTGCCAGCAGCCCGGCGGGGGGGGTCACAGATACGCAGTATTTT.

This clone turned up a few times. The DNA for the CDR3 is TGCAGCGTTGAATTAACCGGGACAGGGGGCGAGCAGTACTTC. This codes for CSVELTGTGGEQYF. The chain employs TRBV29-1 and TRBJ2-7; 11 nucleotides align to TRBD1. Germline values: CDR1 SQVTM, CDR2 ANQGSEA. The CDR3 is made up of 14 amino acids. The junction had 6 bases not matched to a gene; V was cut back by 2 bases and J by 6 bases.

V is TRBV27 and J is TRBJ1-1, with D tentatively TRBD1 (6 bases). The CDR3 sequence is 17 residues long. Germline CDR1 MNHEY, CDR2 SMNVEV (reference sequence). V was pared by 1 base and J by 1 base, with 16 bases between. The CDR3 reads CASSLFAQGFENTEAFF. The CDR3 region has the DNA TGTGCCAGCAGTTTATTTGCCCAGGGGTTTGAGAACACTGAAGCTTTCTTT.

CDR3 coding DNA: TGTGCCAGCAGCCAAGAAATGGGGACAGGTGACTTGAACACTGAAGCTTTCTTT. This sequence encodes CASSQEMGTGDLNTEAFF. This sequence joins TRBV4-2 and TRBJ1-1, with 8 bases aligning to TRBD1. The CDR3 loop spans 18 amino acids. Germline loops: CDR1 LGHNA, CDR2 YNFKEQ. After removal of 0 bases from V and 0 bases from J, the junction contained 9 bases not matched to a gene.